The T cell receptor beta chain under discussion was sequenced for a study of cytomegalovirus exposure and HLA in healthy donors (dated by TCRdb to 2016 to 2017). For the study in its entirety: The 650 to 800 repertoires of the first cohort and the 95 to 150 validation repertoires were produced on the same platform, according to a later analysis. Along with the roughly 710-subject first cohort, a separate validation cohort of 120 different subjects was used. The study combined high-throughput TCR immunosequencing, statistical association of individual TCRs with disease status, and machine learning to predict cytomegalovirus infection status. The study was designed to test whether signatures of past pathogen exposure could be identified by cataloging public T cell receptors. Summary of the overall study and its limitations: The study gave a list of under 200 TCR beta chains associated with cytomegalovirus. Three of the identified cytomegalovirus-associated TCR beta chains were confirmed in vitro to be specific for cytomegalovirus antigens. The authors suggested that the approach could potentially be generalized to other disease states and immunological phenotypes. Of the cluster scores, 90% to 95% were above 0 in a later analysis, which found that TCRs clustered in the first cohort also tended to co-occur in the 95 to 150 validation repertoires. The validation cohort had no HLA typing available for a later analysis, so co-occurrence within that cohort was assessed over all 130 or so repertoires. While some public TCRs were present in many individuals, most TCR sequences turned up only very rarely across donors. The classifier was reported to diagnose cytomegalovirus status with high specificity and sensitivity in both the original cohort and the validation cohort.

Points on this clone: The clone's antigen remains unknown. No base quality values were provided; no much bigger clone lies one nucleotide off.

Donors formed part of the validation cohort, which comprised 120 subjects and was distinct from the first cohort of 550 to 850 subjects. V was cut back by 5 bases and J by 7 bases, leaving a gap of 12 bases between them. There are 13 amino acids in the CDR3, from cysteine to phenylalanine inclusive. Of all the DNA, just the CDR3 is kept, 39 bases in frame from base 1. As encoded in the germline V gene (reference sequence), CDR1 is LNHDA while CDR2 is SQIVND. Library generation was performed with the immunoSEQ multiplex PCR assay. In the authors' own workflow: A statistical classification framework was built for diagnosing cytomegalovirus status from the catalog of TCR beta chain sequences. TCRdb stores this immuneACCESS table with in-frame sequences only. Part of the clones is absent; in the studies checked, under half of the shortfall reflects unresolved V genes, and no reason is known for the rest. V, J and clone size are those of that table, while D and trimming were read from the DNA. This sample lists about 270,000 clones; about 86% were detected once. The biggest ten clones account for 0.9% to 1.1% of the sample.

This sequence originates from a woman aged 18-30 years in good health and CMV-seronegative. Material for sequencing was PBMCs. The rearranged segments are TRBV19 and TRBJ1-5, with TRBD1 as a weak D call on 5 bases. The bases are TGTGCCAGTAGTTTAGGGGTCGGGCAGCCCCAGCATTTT. It encodes CASSLGVGQPQHF.